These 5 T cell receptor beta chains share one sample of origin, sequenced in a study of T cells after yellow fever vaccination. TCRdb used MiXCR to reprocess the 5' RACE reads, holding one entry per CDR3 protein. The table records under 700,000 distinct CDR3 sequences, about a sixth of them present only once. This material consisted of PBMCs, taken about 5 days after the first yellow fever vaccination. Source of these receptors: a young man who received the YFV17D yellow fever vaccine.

CDR3 loop: CASRTDRWTDTQYF. Here the CDR3 DNA reads TGTGCCAGCAGAACAGATAGATGGACAGATACGCAGTATTTT. The rearrangement joins TRBV12-3 or TRBV12-4 to TRBJ2-3; D remains unclear. This CDR3 has 14 residues. The V end was cut by 6 bases, the J end by 3 bases, with 13 bases between.

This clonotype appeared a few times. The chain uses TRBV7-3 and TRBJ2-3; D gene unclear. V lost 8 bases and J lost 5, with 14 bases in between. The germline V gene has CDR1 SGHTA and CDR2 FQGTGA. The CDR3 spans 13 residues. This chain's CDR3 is CASGVGHGDTQYF. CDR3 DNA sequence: TGTGCCAGCGGGGTCGGGCATGGAGATACGCAGTATTTT.

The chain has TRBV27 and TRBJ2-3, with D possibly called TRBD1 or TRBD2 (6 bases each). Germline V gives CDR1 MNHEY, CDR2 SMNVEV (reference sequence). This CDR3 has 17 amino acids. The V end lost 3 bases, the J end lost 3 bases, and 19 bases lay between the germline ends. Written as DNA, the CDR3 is TGTGCCAGCAGTTTCCTTGGACTAAGGGGGTCGACAGATACGCAGTATTTT. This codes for CASSFLGLRGSTDTQYF.

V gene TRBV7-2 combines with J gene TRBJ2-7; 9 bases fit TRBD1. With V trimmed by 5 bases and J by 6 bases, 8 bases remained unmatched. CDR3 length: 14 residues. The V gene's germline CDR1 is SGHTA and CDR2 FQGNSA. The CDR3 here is CASSIQGAVGEQYF. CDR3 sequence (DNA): TGTGCCAGCAGCATACAGGGGGCCGTAGGCGAGCAGTACTTC.

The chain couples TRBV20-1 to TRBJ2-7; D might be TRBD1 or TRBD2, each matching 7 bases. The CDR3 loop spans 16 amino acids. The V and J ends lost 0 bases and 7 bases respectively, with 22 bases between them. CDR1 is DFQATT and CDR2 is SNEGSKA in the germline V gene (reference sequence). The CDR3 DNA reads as TGCAGTGCTAGAGACCCAAGAGGGAGGGGGCTAGAGGAGCAGTACTTC. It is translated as CSARDPRGRGLEEQYF.